Each of the 27 T cell receptor beta chains below was sequenced from the same sample in a study of cytomegalovirus exposure and HLA in healthy donors. Some clones are missing from TCRdb's copy, which holds only in-frame ones; the method was immunoSEQ multiplex PCR. Of under 150,000 clones listed, about nine tenths were seen once; the top ten hold less than 3.5%. Sample: PBMCs. These receptors all come from a man younger than 30 in good health and CMV-seronegative.

This chain joins TRBV6-5 and TRBJ1-1; 7 nucleotides agree with TRBD1. The CDR3 length is 14 residues. The germline CDR1 and CDR2 sequences are MNHEY and SVGAGI. The V segment lost 5 bases and the J segment 4 bases; nucleotides outside the gene matches: 7. The CDR3 region is CASSRRTGPTEAFF. CDR3 coding DNA: TGTGCCAGCAGTCGCCGGACAGGACCCACTGAAGCTTTCTTT.

The chain combines TRBV27 with TRBJ2-1; 11 bases are a match to TRBD2. The ends lost 6 bases at V and 5 bases at J; junction bases unmatched: 9. CDR1 MNHEY and CDR2 SMNVEV come from the germline V gene (reference sequence). This CDR3 is built from 16 residues. The CDR3 here is CASSPLAGASHNEQFF. Here the CDR3 DNA reads TGTGCCAGCAGCCCACTAGCGGGAGCTTCCCACAATGAGCAGTTCTTC.

This chain connects TRBV19 to TRBJ2-5; no reliable D call. Germline V gives CDR1 LNHDA, CDR2 SQIVND (reference sequence). Trimming pared 3 bases from V and 1 base from J, leaving 9 bases between. There are 14 residues in the CDR3. The CDR3 region is CASSMYSLQETQYF. The CDR3 DNA is TGTGCCAGTAGTATGTACAGTCTCCAAGAGACCCAGTACTTC.

This clone was picked up one time. V is TRBV27 and J is TRBJ2-3; D might be TRBD2 (6 bases). V lost 1 base to trimming and J lost 4 bases, with 9 bases between them. This CDR3 contains 14 residues. CDR1 is MNHEY and CDR2 is SMNVEV in the germline V gene (reference sequence). The CDR3 DNA follows: TGTGCCAGCAGTTTATACCCGGGGGCAGATACGCAGTATTTT. This codes for CASSLYPGADTQYF.

In its sample, this clone was seen a few times. V is TRBV19 and J is TRBJ2-7; D uncertain. The V gene lost 7 bases and the J gene lost 0 bases, with 13 bases spanning the gap. Germline V gives CDR1 LNHDA, CDR2 SQIVND (reference sequence). The CDR3 is made up of 14 amino acids. CDR3: CASKQQSSSYEQYF. CDR3 nucleotides: TGTGCCAGTAAACAACAGTCGAGCTCCTACGAGCAGTACTTC.

The chain carries TRBV5-1 and TRBJ1-1; D might be TRBD1 (5 bases). V was shortened by 3 bases and J by 0 bases, with 15 bases between the two germline ends. The CDR3 extends over 16 amino acids. Germline assignment: CDR1 SGHRS and CDR2 YFSETQ. The CDR3 sequence is CASSSSPTALNTEAFF. Here the CDR3 DNA reads TGCGCCAGCAGCTCCAGCCCGACAGCTCTGAACACTGAAGCTTTCTTT.

The chain links TRBV7-2 to TRBJ2-5, with 10 bases fitting TRBD2. Germline CDR1 is SGHTA and CDR2 is FQGNSA. After removal of 2 bases from V and 5 bases from J, the junction contained 11 bases not matched to a gene. The CDR3 runs 17 residues. For the CDR3, the DNA is TGTGCCAGCAGCTTAATCCGACTAGCGGGTGGTTGGGAGACCCAGTACTTC. Protein: CASSLIRLAGGWETQYF.

For this clone: Other DNA sequences in this sample translate to the same CDR3. The chain couples TRBV5-1 to TRBJ2-7; 11 positions agree with TRBD2. The germline CDR1 and CDR2 sequences are SGHRS and YFSETQ. V trimming: 4 bases; J trimming: 2 bases; junction bases outside the gene matches: 5. The CDR3 spans 15 residues. The CDR3 sequence: CASSLGLAGTYEQYF. The DNA for the CDR3 is TGCGCCAGCAGCCTAGGACTAGCGGGCACCTACGAGCAGTACTTC.

This chain connects TRBV28 to TRBJ2-1; TRBD1 agrees at 11 bases. The V gene's germline CDR1 is MDHEN and CDR2 SYDVKM. CDR3 length: 15 residues. V was pared by 6 bases and J by 10 bases, with 11 bases of the junction left unmatched. CDR3 residues: CASSPDRGHNQEQFF. The CDR3, as DNA: TGTGCCAGCAGCCCGGACAGGGGGCATAATCAGGAGCAGTTCTTC. Drawing the rest from reference TRBV28 and TRBJ2-1, the complete variable domain is DVKVTQSSRYLVKRTGEKVFLECVQDMDHENMFWYRQDPGLGLRLIYFSYDVKMKEKGDIPEGYSVSREKKERFSLILESASTNQTSMYLCASSPDRGHNQEQFFGPGTRLTVL.

The chain uses TRBV11-2 and TRBJ2-7, with TRBD1 matching 7 bases. CDR1 is SGHAT and CDR2 is FQNNGV in the germline V gene. The CDR3 length is 15 residues. With V trimmed by 5 bases and J by 3 bases, 10 bases remained unmatched. The DNA of the CDR3 is TGTGCCAGCAGCCCCCCCGGGACAGCTCACTACGAGCAGTACTTC. This codes for CASSPPGTAHYEQYF.

As concerns this clone: Compared with germline, one end of the junction differs, possibly owing to a read error. The chain links TRBV11-2 to TRBJ2-7, with 8 bases that match TRBD2. Per germline, CDR1 SGHAT and CDR2 FQNNGV. The CDR3 totals 15 residues. CDR3 DNA: TGTGCCAGCAGCTTCGCCTGGACTAGCTCCCACGAGCAGTACTTC. Its protein product is CASSFAWTSSHEQYF.

The CDR3 coding sequence is TGTGCCAGCAGTTTGTGGTTGGCGGGAGGTCGAGGGGGTCCAGATACGCAGTATTTT. Translation gives CASSLWLAGGRGGPDTQYF. The rearrangement joins TRBV27 to TRBJ2-3, with 8 bases fitting TRBD2. The CDR3 has 19 amino acids. After removal of 3 bases from V and 4 bases from J, the junction contained 18 bases not matched to a gene. Germline V lookup: CDR1 MNHEY, CDR2 SMNVEV (reference sequence).

The rearrangement links TRBV18 to TRBJ2-7, with 7 bases matching TRBD2. This CDR3 comprises 16 residues. V lost 2 bases and J lost 6; bases outside the gene matches: 13. Per germline, CDR1 KGHSH and CDR2 LQKENI. CDR3 amino acids: CASSPSSRPSGGEQYF. In nucleotides, the CDR3 is TGTGCCAGCTCACCATCGTCAAGGCCCTCGGGGGGCGAGCAGTACTTC.

The chain recombines TRBV10-3 with TRBJ2-7, with TRBD2 matching over 8 bases. Germline CDR1 ENHRY, CDR2 SYGVKD. The trim removed 2 bases at V and 3 bases at J, leaving 3 bases unmatched. CDR3 length: 14 amino acids. The CDR3 here is CAISEGTRDYEQYF. DNA of the CDR3: TGTGCCATCAGTGAGGGGACTAGAGACTACGAGCAGTACTTC.

As DNA, the CDR3 is TGTGCCAGCAGTGAAACAGGGGGCGGGTACGAGCAGTACTTC. Encoded protein: CASSETGGGYEQYF. This chain uses TRBV27 with TRBJ2-7; TRBD1 aligns across 9 bases. The V gene end was trimmed by 5 bases and the J gene end by 4 bases; junction bases not matched to a gene: 6. Germline V lookup: CDR1 MNHEY, CDR2 SMNVEV (reference sequence). The CDR3 has 14 amino acids.

This rearrangement joins TRBV7-2 to TRBJ2-7; D might be TRBD2 (5 bases). The V end was cut by 1 base, the J end by 2 bases, with 15 bases between. Germline V gene data show CDR1 as SGHTA and CDR2 as FQGNSA. The CDR3 is 16 residues long. CDR3 sequence reads: CASSLVVRRAAYEQYF. The CDR3, as DNA: TGTGCCAGCAGCTTAGTTGTCAGGCGGGCGGCCTACGAGCAGTACTTC.

V is TRBV27 and J is TRBJ2-7; tentatively, D is TRBD1 (6 bases). Germline V lookup: CDR1 MNHEY, CDR2 SMNVEV (reference sequence). The V gene lost 0 bases and the J gene lost 2 bases, with 8 bases spanning the gap. CDR3 length: 14 amino acids. The CDR3 DNA is TGTGCCAGCAGTTTATCTGGGGGCACCTACGAGCAGTACTTC. As protein: CASSLSGGTYEQYF.

The rearrangement links TRBV5-1 to TRBJ2-1; TRBD1 aligns across 7 bases. Trimming removed 0 bases from V and 7 bases from J; junction bases left unmatched: 13. The germline gives CDR1 SGHRS, CDR2 YFSETQ. CDR3 size: 17 residues. The CDR3 reads CASSLADRKGVWNEQFF. The CDR3 nucleotides are TGCGCCAGCAGCTTGGCGGACAGGAAAGGTGTGTGGAATGAGCAGTTCTTC. Together with reference TRBV5-1 and TRBJ2-1, the CDR3 gives the full variable domain: KAGVTQTPRYLIKTRGQQVTLSCSPISGHRSVSWYQQTPGQGLQFLFEYFSETQRNKGNFPGRFSGRQFSNSRSEMNVSTLELGDSALYLCASSLADRKGVWNEQFFGPGTRLTVL.

J is TRBJ1-3 and V is TRBV30, with 7 bases aligning to TRBD1. Germline lookup yields CDR1 GTSNPN and CDR2 SVGIG (reference sequence). The trim removed 5 bases at V and 2 bases at J, leaving 6 bases unmatched. The CDR3 length is 14 residues. The CDR3 nucleotides read TGTGCCTGGGATCTAGGGGGCCCTGGAAACACCATATATTTT. This codes for CAWDLGGPGNTIYF. The whole variable domain, filled in from reference TRBV30 and TRBJ1-3, reads SQTIHQWPATLVQPVGSPLSLECTVEGTSNPNLYWYRQAAGRGLQLLFYSVGIGQISSEVPQNLSASRPQDRQFILSSKKLLLSDSGFYLCAWDLGGPGNTIYFGEGSWLTVV.

This chain links TRBV5-1 with TRBJ2-1; a weak D match, TRBD1 (5 bases). CDR3 length: 13 residues. Germline lookup yields CDR1 SGHRS and CDR2 YFSETQ. The V gene lost 3 bases and the J gene lost 4 bases, with 8 bases spanning the gap. CDR3 coding DNA: TGCGCCAGCAGCTACGACAGTTACAATGAGCAGTTCTTC. Encoded protein: CASSYDSYNEQFF.

V and J are TRBV7-8 and TRBJ2-7; D remains unclear. Germline assignment: CDR1 SGHVS and CDR2 FQNEAQ. CDR3 size: 18 residues. V was pared by 1 base and J by 0 bases, with 19 bases between. Here the CDR3 DNA reads TGTGCCAGCAGCTTAGATCCCCCTGCCGCTATAAGCTCCTACGAGCAGTACTTC. Translated: CASSLDPPAAISSYEQYF.

The chain combines TRBV30 with TRBJ1-1; possible D gene TRBD1, 5 bases. This CDR3 region has 17 residues. The V gene's germline CDR1 is GTSNPN and CDR2 SVGIG (reference sequence). V was pared by 0 bases and J by 4 bases, with 21 bases between. The CDR3 spells CAWSVSWDLVGGTEAFF. The CDR3 DNA reads as TGTGCCTGGAGTGTTAGTTGGGATTTAGTCGGGGGCACTGAAGCTTTCTTT.

CDR3 in amino acids: CATRQGWNTEAFF. The CDR3 DNA follows: TGTGCCACCCGACAGGGATGGAACACTGAAGCTTTCTTT. The V call is TRBV6-1, the J call TRBJ1-1; 7 bases agree with TRBD1. V was clipped by 10 bases and J by 1 base; unmatched bases: 6. The germline V gene encodes CDR1 MNHNS and CDR2 SASEGT. This CDR3 region has 13 residues.

This chain joins TRBV9 and TRBJ2-7; 9 bases match TRBD2. Germline V gene data show CDR1 as SGDLS and CDR2 as YYNGEE. This CDR3 region has 17 residues. V trimming: 3 bases; J trimming: 2 bases; junction bases outside the gene matches: 12. The CDR3 here is CASSGGWASGTPYEQYF. The CDR3 bases are TGTGCCAGCAGCGGCGGGTGGGCTAGCGGGACCCCCTACGAGCAGTACTTC.

V is TRBV5-1 and J is TRBJ2-2, with TRBD2 matching 8 bases. CDR3 length: 14 residues. Germline V CDR1 and CDR2: SGHRS, YFSETQ. Trimming at V came to 5 bases and at J to 7 bases, leaving 7 bases not matched to a gene. CDR3 amino acids: CASSLAGGGGELFF. DNA for the CDR3: TGCGCCAGCAGTCTGGCGGGGGGCGGCGGGGAGCTGTTTTTT.

The J gene is TRBJ2-7, the V gene TRBV6-6; 7 bases align to TRBD1. Germline assignment: CDR1 MNHNY and CDR2 SVGAGI (reference sequence). V was pared by 0 bases and J by 2 bases, with 4 bases of the junction left unmatched. This CDR3 spans 15 amino acids. The CDR3: CASSYSTGAAYEQYF. CDR3 in DNA: TGTGCCAGCAGTTACTCCACAGGGGCGGCCTACGAGCAGTACTTC.

V is TRBV5-8 and J is TRBJ2-5; D is undetermined. Deletions cut 1 base from V and 2 bases from J, with 12 bases between. Germline V gene lookup returns CDR1 SGHTS and CDR2 YDEGEE. The CDR3 is 15 amino acids. In DNA form, the CDR3 reads TGTGCCAGCAGCTTGCAGGCGACATTACAAGAGACCCAGTACTTC. This codes for CASSLQATLQETQYF.